This note documents a single T cell receptor beta chain sequence. Its specificity is unknown. The sample has other DNA sequences that encode this CDR3 too. This entry is derived from a study of cytomegalovirus exposure and HLA in healthy donors. Overall study findings and caveats: Reported results showed that the classifier diagnosed cytomegalovirus status with high specificity and sensitivity.

PCR primers comprised 60 Vbeta and 13 Jbeta primers. Per the original data handling: Later work found around 72 million unique TCR beta chains, with roughly 11 million shared. TCRdb keeps only in-frame clones here, not all; method: immunoSEQ multiplex PCR. V and J calls plus clone size are reproduced from that table; the DNA served to infer D and trimming. The data show approximately 140,000 clones, with approximately 79% seen just once and around 6.3% held by the top ten. Healthy donors of bone marrow made up the group. The CDR3 loop spans 15 amino acids. Germline-derived CDR1 and CDR2 are GTSNPN and SVGIG (reference sequence). V lost 2 bases and J lost 6, with 14 bases in between.

The rearrangement uses TRBV30 and TRBJ1-6; possibly TRBD1 for D (5 bases). The sample was PBMCs. The TCR sequence derives from a man between 50 and 59 years old in good health and CMV-seropositive. CDR3 loop: CAWSFMGLGNSPLHF. The CDR3 bases are TGTGCCTGGAGTTTCATGGGACTGGGTAATTCACCCCTCCACTTT.